The clone carrying this T cell receptor beta chain was picked up a small number of times. The source of the sample is a study of T cells in Graves' hyperthyroidism and ophthalmopathy. The CDR3 covers 13 residues. The V gene's germline CDR1 is MDHEN and CDR2 SYDVKM. Trimming pared 10 bases from V and 4 bases from J, leaving 16 bases between. RNA transcripts yielded amplified TCR beta CDR3 regions. In the first-round RT-PCR of the TCR CDR3, the HTBI primer set was used. Each CDR3 protein gets one entry after TCRdb re-called the multiplex PCR reads with MiXCR. The table has 300,000 to 450,000 distinct CDR3 sequences, around 14% seen once; the top ten hold 28%. Exclusion of patients followed from uncontrolled infection, other autoimmune disease, pregnancy or lactation.

The source material was blood. The TCR originated in a woman aged 18-29 years with Graves' hyperthyroidism that later progressed to Graves' ophthalmopathy. The chain links TRBV28 to TRBJ1-2; D is possibly TRBD1 (5 bases). The DNA for the CDR3 is TGTGCCACCCGAAGGCAGGGAGGCTATGGCTACACCTTC. Amino acid sequence: CATRRQGGYGYTF.